Below, 28 T cell receptor beta chains from the same sample are listed, as sequenced in a study of blood T cell repertoires in COVID-19. Measured with immunoSEQ multiplex PCR; TCRdb has only the in-frame clones, and not every one. This table has roughly 200,000 clones, roughly 87% appearing once. The sequenced material came from PBMCs or T cells enriched from blood (not recorded which). The receptors come from a man younger than 35 with acute COVID-19.

V usage is TRBV15 and J usage is TRBJ2-1; a possible D gene is TRBD1 (6 bases). Germline-derived CDR1 and CDR2 are LNHNV and YYDKDF (reference sequence). The germline V and J ends were trimmed by 4 bases and 0 bases, with 13 bases remaining between them. CDR3 length: 16 residues. In DNA form, the CDR3 reads TGTGCCACCAGCATTAGACAGGCGAGCTCCTACAATGAGCAGTTCTTC. Its translation: CATSIRQASSYNEQFF.

This clone was detected once. V is TRBV7-9 and J is TRBJ2-1, with TRBD2 matching over 12 bases. Trimming cost V 4 bases and J 7 bases; bases outside gene matches: 8. CDR1 and CDR2 from the germline V gene are SEHNR and FQNEAQ (reference sequence). The CDR3 sequence is 16 residues long. In nucleotides, the CDR3 is TGTGCCAGCAGCTCATTGACTAGCGGGAGTATGAATGAGCAGTTCTTC. Amino acid sequence: CASSSLTSGSMNEQFF.

The chain uses TRBV5-1 and TRBJ2-2; TRBD2 matches 13 bases. The CDR3 extends over 18 amino acids. After removal of 0 bases from V and 3 bases from J, the junction contained 5 bases not matched to a gene. The germline gives CDR1 SGHRS, CDR2 YFSETQ. CDR3 residues: CASSLGTSGRFYTGELFF. The DNA for the CDR3 is TGCGCCAGCAGCTTGGGGACTAGCGGGAGATTCTACACCGGGGAGCTGTTTTTT.

This clone was detected once. The rearrangement joins TRBV20-1 to TRBJ2-7, with a tentative D call TRBD1 (5 bases). CDR3 length: 19 amino acids. V lost 3 bases and J lost 0, with 27 bases in between. Germline assignment: CDR1 DFQATT and CDR2 SNEGSKA (reference sequence). The CDR3 here is CSASWGGDFSQTSSYEQYF. In DNA form, the CDR3 reads TGCAGTGCTAGTTGGGGCGGTGACTTTTCCCAAACATCCTCCTACGAGCAGTACTTC.

The genes are TRBV18 and TRBJ1-5; D is undetermined. V was pared by 5 bases and J by 2 bases, with 13 bases between. CDR1 KGHSH and CDR2 LQKENI come from the germline V gene. The CDR3 loop spans 15 amino acids. This CDR3 is CASSAGTEGNQPQHF. In DNA, the CDR3 is TGTGCCAGCTCAGCTGGCACGGAGGGCAATCAGCCCCAGCATTTT. Complete variable domain (other parts from reference TRBV18 and TRBJ1-5): NAGVMQNPRHLVRRRGQEARLRCSPMKGHSHVYWYRQLPEEGLKFMVYLQKENIIDESGMPKERFSAEFPKEGPSILRIQQVVRGDSAAYFCASSAGTEGNQPQHFGDGTRLSIL.

Points on this clone: Other DNA variants within this sample encode the same CDR3. V is TRBV28 and J is TRBJ1-4, with a tentative D call TRBD1 (5 bases). Germline values: CDR1 MDHEN, CDR2 SYDVKM. This CDR3 has 16 amino acids. Between the trimmed V and J ends, which lost 2 bases and 6 bases, there was a span of 16 bases. The CDR3 DNA reads TGTGCCAGCAGTTTAAGCCCAGGGTCCAGCCATGAAAAACTGTTTTTT. Encoded protein: CASSLSPGSSHEKLFF.

The chain has TRBV28 and TRBJ2-5; 10 positions agree with TRBD1. The CDR3 consists of 15 residues. Germline trimming cut 6 bases from V and 5 bases from J; bases unmatched to any gene: 9. The germline V gene has CDR1 MDHEN and CDR2 SYDVKM. Here the CDR3 DNA reads TGTGCCAGCAGCCTAAGGACAGGGGGGTGGGAGACCCAGTACTTC. Protein: CASSLRTGGWETQYF.

The genes are TRBV4-3 and TRBJ2-7; the D gene is possibly TRBD1 (5 bases). The CDR3 spans 16 residues. V dropped 4 bases and J dropped 3 bases, with 19 bases sitting between them. CDR1 and CDR2 from the germline V gene are LGHNA and YSLEER. CDR3 in DNA: TGCGCCAGCAGCCGCGGAGCCGGACAAGGGTACTACGAGCAGTACTTC. The encoded protein is CASSRGAGQGYYEQYF.

The chain recombines TRBV11-2 with TRBJ1-1, with 7 bases fitting TRBD1. The V gene end was trimmed by 5 bases and the J gene end by 11 bases; junction bases not matched to a gene: 11. Germline CDR1 is SGHAT and CDR2 is FQNNGV. The CDR3 extends over 13 amino acids. The DNA for the CDR3 is TGTGCCAGCAGCCCGGGACAGCCCCGGTGGGCTTTCTTT. As protein: CASSPGQPRWAFF.

In nucleotides, the CDR3 is TGTGCCAGCAGTCCTCTTACTAGCGGGAGGGCCGACGAGCAGTACTTC. It codes for CASSPLTSGRADEQYF. The chain uses TRBV6-6 and TRBJ2-7; 13 nucleotides match TRBD2. J lost 5 bases, V lost 5 bases, and 9 bases had no gene match. CDR3 length: 16 amino acids. Germline assignment: CDR1 MNHNY and CDR2 SVGAGI (reference sequence).

The chain links TRBV28 to TRBJ2-7; D is possibly TRBD1 (5 bases). V was trimmed by 5 bases and J by 4 bases, leaving 9 bases between them. Germline CDR1 and CDR2: MDHEN and SYDVKM. The CDR3 is 12 residues long. As DNA, the CDR3 is TGTGCCAGCAGTATGCAGGGATACGAGCAGTACTTC. Its translation is CASSMQGYEQYF.

The chain joins TRBV29-1 to TRBJ1-1, with TRBD1 as a possible D gene (5 bases). The CDR3 has 12 amino acids. CDR1 and CDR2 from the germline V gene are SQVTM and ANQGSEA. Trimming removed 1 base at V and 7 bases at J, with 10 bases between. The CDR3 region is CSVEGVTVEAFF. The CDR3 DNA is TGCAGCGTTGAAGGTGTGACAGTTGAAGCTTTCTTT.

V and J are TRBV7-6 and TRBJ1-2; 7 bases map to TRBD1. The CDR3 is 15 amino acids. Looked up from germline, CDR1 is SGHVS and CDR2 is FNYEAQ. The trim removed 2 bases at V and 7 bases at J, leaving 10 bases unmatched. CDR3 amino acids: CASSLSPGGRLGYTF. CDR3 nucleotides: TGTGCCAGCAGCTTATCCCCAGGGGGTCGCCTTGGCTACACCTTC.

The rearrangement joins TRBV7-9 to TRBJ1-2; D gene ambiguous. Per the germline V gene, CDR1 is SEHNR and CDR2 is FQNEAQ (reference sequence). V was pared by 3 bases and J by 2 bases, with 7 bases between. The CDR3 is made up of 13 amino acids. The CDR3 nucleotides read TGTGCCAGCAGCTTCGACACAAACTATGGCTACACCTTC. Protein sequence: CASSFDTNYGYTF.

V usage is TRBV6-4 and J usage is TRBJ2-3, with D tentatively TRBD2 (7 bases). Deletions cut 0 bases from V and 4 bases from J, with 14 bases between. The CDR3 runs 16 residues. Per germline, CDR1 MRHNA and CDR2 SNTAGT. For the CDR3, the DNA is TGTGCCAGCAGTGACTCGCCCAGCGGGACACCAGATACGCAGTATTTT. Its protein is CASSDSPSGTPDTQYF.

The chain recombines TRBV14 with TRBJ2-2, with D perhaps TRBD2 (5 bases). The CDR3 extends over 17 amino acids. V was pared by 0 bases and J by 4 bases, with 15 bases between. Germline-derived CDR1 and CDR2 are SGHDN and FVKESK. CDR3 sequence: CASSQDTVAWGTGELFF. Written as DNA, the CDR3 is TGTGCCAGCAGCCAAGATACGGTAGCGTGGGGCACCGGGGAGCTGTTTTTT.

This chain connects TRBV10-2 to TRBJ2-5; 9 nucleotides agree with TRBD2. With 0 bases clipped from V and 5 bases from J, the junction kept 4 bases outside the gene matches. The CDR3 sequence is 15 residues long. The germline gives CDR1 WSHSY, CDR2 SAAADI. Here the CDR3 reads CASSESSGRSETQYF. The CDR3 DNA reads as TGCGCCAGCAGTGAGTCTAGCGGGAGATCGGAGACCCAGTACTTC.

This clone has more than one count but fewer than ten. This chain links TRBV5-5 with TRBJ2-7; TRBD1 is a possible D gene (5 bases). The CDR3 length is 13 residues. Germline V gene lookup returns CDR1 SGHKS and CDR2 YYEKEE (reference sequence). Trimming took 1 base from V and 2 from J, leaving 7 bases between them. The DNA of the CDR3 is TGTGCCAGCAGCTTGCAACAGGCCTACGAGCAGTACTTC. As protein: CASSLQQAYEQYF.

The rearrangement joins TRBV28 to TRBJ2-7; TRBD1 matches at 7 bases. V lost 6 bases, J lost 1 base, and 6 bases stayed unmatched. The CDR3 runs 14 residues. In germline, CDR1 is MDHEN, CDR2 SYDVKM. CDR3 in DNA: TGTGCCAGCAGCGTAACAGGGGCGTCCTACGAGCAGTACTTC. The encoded protein is CASSVTGASYEQYF.

V gene TRBV28 combines with J gene TRBJ2-5, with TRBD1 matching 8 bases. The length of the CDR3 is 15 residues. Germline loops: CDR1 MDHEN, CDR2 SYDVKM. J gave up 4 bases and V 5 bases, and 9 bases lay outside the gene matches. The CDR3 bases are TGTGCCAGCAGTGCCCCCGGGACAGGTAGAGAGACCCAGTACTTC. Its protein is CASSAPGTGRETQYF.

This clone was seen more than once but under ten times. The genes are TRBV24-1 and TRBJ1-5; no clear D gene. Germline CDR1 is KGHDR and CDR2 is SFDVKD. V lost 1 base and J lost 9, with 9 bases in between. The length of the CDR3 is 13 residues. The CDR3 bases are TGTGCCACCAGTGATTTCGAGGGTCCGCCCCAGCATTTT. Its protein product is CATSDFEGPPQHF.

V usage is TRBV6-6 and J usage is TRBJ2-3; D perhaps matches TRBD1 (5 bases). The CDR3 spans 16 residues. Trimming took 0 bases from V and 0 from J, leaving 10 bases between them. Per the germline V gene, CDR1 is MNHNY and CDR2 is SVGAGI (reference sequence). CDR3 sequence (DNA): TGTGCCAGCAGTTACTCTCAGGGCACTAGCACAGATACGCAGTATTTT. Residues: CASSYSQGTSTDTQYF.

The gene calls are TRBV13 and TRBJ2-7; D may be TRBD1 (7 bases). Germline V lookup: CDR1 PRHDT, CDR2 FYEKMQ (reference sequence). The CDR3 runs to 16 residues. The V gene lost 6 bases and the J gene lost 1 base, with 19 bases spanning the gap. CDR3 residues: CASRQGVAEYSYEQYF. The CDR3 nucleotides are TGTGCCAGCAGGCAGGGGGTAGCGGAATATTCCTACGAGCAGTACTTC.

This clone was observed at least ten times. This sequence joins TRBV11-3 and TRBJ1-1, with 9 positions matching TRBD1. CDR1 SGHNT and CDR2 YENEEA come from the germline V gene. The CDR3 totals 16 residues. V lost 2 bases to trimming and J lost 3 bases; unmatched junction nucleotides: 7. Here the CDR3 reads CASSLSLGQGYTEAFF. Here the CDR3 DNA reads TGTGCCAGCAGCTTATCGCTCGGACAGGGGTACACTGAAGCTTTCTTT.

This clone has only one observation. The chain links TRBV5-8 to TRBJ2-1; 12 bases match TRBD2. Germline lookup yields CDR1 SGHTS and CDR2 YDEGEE. The J segment lost 4 bases and the V segment lost 4 bases, leaving 3 bases of the junction unmatched. The CDR3 extends over 15 amino acids. CDR3 protein: CASSLGTSGYNEQFF. The CDR3 DNA reads TGTGCCAGCAGCCTGGGGACTAGCGGGTACAATGAGCAGTTCTTC.

V is TRBV27 and J is TRBJ2-7; unclear D gene. The germline V and J ends were trimmed by 5 bases and 1 base, with 3 bases remaining between them. Germline lookup yields CDR1 MNHEY and CDR2 SMNVEV (reference sequence). The CDR3 consists of 11 residues. The CDR3 region is CASSPSYEQYF. The CDR3 DNA sequence: TGTGCCAGCAGTCCTTCCTACGAGCAGTACTTC.

This chain joins TRBV3-1 (or the pseudogene TRBV3-2) and TRBJ1-2; D is unresolved. The germline gives CDR1 LGHDT, CDR2 YNNKEL (reference sequence). V was trimmed by 4 bases and J by 8 bases, leaving 17 bases between them. This CDR3 has 14 amino acids. This CDR3 reads CASSPDELPKGYTF. The DNA of the CDR3 is TGTGCCAGCAGCCCAGACGAGCTCCCTAAGGGCTACACCTTC.

This rearrangement joins TRBV12-3 or TRBV12-4 to TRBJ1-4; possible D gene TRBD1, 5 bases. V was shortened by 6 bases and J by 5 bases, with 10 bases between the two germline ends. The CDR3 extends over 13 amino acids. The CDR3 here is CASSLRQNEKLFF. The CDR3 DNA reads as TGTGCCAGCAGCCTTAGACAGAATGAAAAACTGTTTTTT.